The following is a T cell receptor beta chain sequence with its context. Its target antigen remains unknown. No per-base quality is available; no much larger clone lies one base away. Donors were a few dozen systemically healthy Caucasian individuals from Russia aged about 6 to 100 years. Each donor gave ten milliliters of peripheral blood, collected into EDTA-treated Vacutainer tubes. Ficoll-Paque density-gradient centrifugation was used to isolate PBMCs, with at least 6 million per sample. Total RNA, at least 5 micrograms per sample, was extracted from PBMCs with Trizol reagent. For every donor, an aliquot of PBMCs went through flow cytometry to measure the percentages of naive CD45RAhigh/CD27high T cells. The record originates from a study of blood T cells in healthy people across ages (dated by TCRdb to the mid-2010s). Notes on the research overall: In model experiments, template switching captured roughly one uniquely barcoded TCR beta cDNA molecule for every two T cells. The study measured age-related changes in TCR beta repertoire diversity using deep sequencing normalized with unique cDNA molecular identifiers. Donors were grouped into four age groups: young (average 16 years), middle-aged (39), aged (62) and long-lived (just over 80). To avoid experimental bias, donors of different ages were distributed randomly across sequencing lanes. Using the same blood draw, the study looked at two additional independent replicas of 1 million unique cDNA reads for two donors, one aged 18 to 30 and the other aged 80 or older. The research as a whole found: Estimates of total diversity based on one million sequenced T cells were considered lower bounds and underestimates. Observed TCR beta diversity per million T cells fell roughly linearly with age, and a significant reduction was already apparent by age approximately 41. The long-lived group showed more naive CD4+ T cells, fewer expanded clones and increased TCR diversity than the aged group, suggesting age selection. Because the CMV infection status of the donors was unknown, age-related changes in expanded clonotypes may potentially have been confounded. Bulk unsorted PBMC profiling prevented conclusive comparison of naive and antigen-experienced compartments. A strong correlation was found between observed TCR beta diversity and the percentage of naive T cells measured by flow cytometry.

The library was obtained by 5' RACE. Data came from an Illumina HiSeq 2500. A second PCR of about 6 to 11 cycles was run with a J-beta primer mix and a sample-barcoded 5' primer. A template-switch 5' adaptor carrying 12 random nucleotides introduced a unique molecular identifier onto each TCR beta cDNA molecule. Each sample yielded at least 2.5 million CDR3-containing paired-end reads. All of the RNA was converted into first-strand cDNA using the Mint cDNA synthesis kit, with a TRBC-specific oligonucleotide serving as the primer. All cDNA was treated with uracil-DNA glycosylase and then went through a first 18-cycle PCR with the universal primers M1SS and BC2_uni_R. In the paper's pipeline: For normalization, 1 million high-quality reads were randomly selected from each sample, with every read carrying a distinct molecular identifier. Reads with shared molecular identifiers were discarded instead of being binned into consensus sequences. MiTCR, run with a Q25 quality threshold and the strictest error-elimination algorithm, handled CDR3 identification, clonotype clustering and error correction. A nonparametric unseen species model using Euler transformation provided a lower-bound estimate of total TCR beta diversity. In TCRdb, the public reads were trimmed at Q25 with fastp and aligned with MiXCR, with productive beta chains retained. Each CDR3 protein appears once, grouped with its most common genes and DNA. None of the V and J calls come from the authors' own analysis; TCRdb made them. The table for this sample lists about 1.7 million distinct CDR3 sequences; about 30% of them were counted only once. Clones ranked in the top ten supply about 8% of the sample.

Counted from cysteine to phenylalanine, this CDR3 has 12 amino acids. This entry keeps only the CDR3 DNA: 36 bases, framed from base 1. V sheds 6 bases and J sheds 4 bases, leaving 10 bases between their ends. CDR1 and CDR2 are read off the germline V gene as MNHEY and SVGEGT. Sequencing input: blood. This TCR came from a woman aged 25 to 39 in good health. The chain is encoded by TRBV6-2 or TRBV6-3 joined to TRBJ2-7, with an unclear D gene assignment. The sequence in DNA is TGTGCCAGCAGCCACTCCAGATACGAGCAGTACTTC. Its amino acids are CASSHSRYEQYF.